The rows below give T cell receptor beta chains drawn from one sample of a study of blood T cell repertoires in COVID-19. Repertoires were generated with immunoSEQ multiplex PCR, while TCRdb's copy carries only in-frame clones and drops some. The repertoire holds under 75,000 clones, roughly two thirds seen once, with about 5% in the top ten. Sequenced sample: peripheral blood. All receptors derive from a woman in her 70s with COVID-19, enrolled during active disease. CDR3s include the opening cysteine and the closing phenylalanine or tryptophan. A D gene is named only where the DNA matches it firmly. A row's size may be missing; if present it is once, few, many or a size class.

clone size	D gene	V gene	J gene	CDR3 DNA	CDR3 protein
-	TRBD1	TRBV7-2	TRBJ1-5	TGTGCCAGCAGCTTAGCGGGGACAGGGCTCAATCAGCCCCAGCATTTT	CASSLAGTGLNQPQHF
-	TRBD1	TRBV6-5	TRBJ1-1	TGTGCCAGCAGGTGGACAGGGGGCAATGAAGCTTTCTTT	CASRWTGGNEAFF
-	TRBD2	TRBV24-1	TRBJ2-3	TGTGCCACCAGCACCGGGACTAGCGACGTCCATGGTACGCAGTATTTT	CATSTGTSDVHGTQYF
-	-	TRBV29-1	TRBJ1-2	TGCAGCGTTCAGGGGACTAACTATGGCTACACCTTC	CSVQGTNYGYTF
once	TRBD2	TRBV9	TRBJ2-5	TGTGCCAGCAGCGTACTAGCGGAACCCCAAGAGACCCAGTACTTC	CASSVLAEPQETQYF
-	-	TRBV9	TRBJ1-5	TGTGCCAGCAGCGCGGGTCACAGGGCGGAACAGCCCCAGCATTTT	CASSAGHRAEQPQHF
-	-	TRBV4-3	TRBJ1-1	TGCGCCAGCAGCCTCAAGGCTTCGGGTTGGGGGGGCACTGAAGCTTTCTTT	CASSLKASGWGGTEAFF
-	-	TRBV29-1	TRBJ1-2	TGCAGCGTCCGAGGGAACGAGGGCTACACCTTC	CSVRGNEGYTF
-	-	TRBV29-1	TRBJ1-2	TGCAGCGTTGAGCGTCAGGGAGGGGGCTATGGCTACACCTTC	CSVERQGGGYGYTF
-	-	TRBV12-3/TRBV12-4	TRBJ1-6	TGTGCCACCGCGGGGGGTGGATCACCCCTCCACTTT	CATAGGGSPLHF
-	TRBD1	TRBV9	TRBJ1-2	TGTGCCAGTAACCCGGGACAGTCGATCTATGGCTACACCTTC	CASNPGQSIYGYTF
-	-	TRBV7-9	TRBJ2-4	TGTGCCAGCAGCTCGACAGGCCCCCGAGCCAAAAACATTCAGTACTTC	CASSSTGPRAKNIQYF
-	TRBD1	TRBV19	TRBJ1-2	TGTGCCAGTATCCCCACGGGACAGCTCTATGGCTACACCTTC	CASIPTGQLYGYTF
-	TRBD2	TRBV7-3	TRBJ2-3	TGTGCCAGCAGCTCCCCCCGAGGACTAGCGGGGGACACAGATACGCAGTATTTT	CASSSPRGLAGDTDTQYF
few	TRBD2	TRBV7-6	TRBJ2-1	TGTGCCAGCAGCTCACTAGCGGGAGGTGGCAATGAGCAGTTCTTC	CASSSLAGGGNEQFF
-	TRBD2	TRBV5-6	TRBJ2-3	TGTGCCAGCAGCTTGCGGCTAGCGGGACGCACAGATACGCAGTATTTT	CASSLRLAGRTDTQYF
-	-	TRBV7-2	TRBJ1-5	TGTGCCAGCAGCGTCGGGGGACCCAATCAGCCCCAGCATTTT	CASSVGGPNQPQHF
-	-	TRBV7-8	TRBJ2-3	TGTGCCAGCAGCCTCCGGAGGCTAGCAGATACGCAGTATTTT	CASSLRRLADTQYF
-	-	TRBV9	TRBJ1-3	TGTGCCAGCAGTGTCGGGAGCTCTGGAAACACCATATATTTT	CASSVGSSGNTIYF
-	-	TRBV7-6	TRBJ2-5	TGTGCCAGCAGCTTAGTTCTGTGGCAGGGAAGGGAGACCCAGTACTTC	CASSLVLWQGRETQYF
-	-	TRBV10-3	TRBJ1-5	TGTGCCATCAGTGAGCTTGGCAGTAGCAATCAGCCCCAGCATTTT	CAISELGSSNQPQHF
-	-	TRBV4-1	TRBJ1-2	TGCGCCAGCAGCCAAGCCGGACAGAACTATGGCTACACCTTC	CASSQAGQNYGYTF
-	-	TRBV7-3	TRBJ2-2	TGTGCCAGCAGCCTAGGGGCCCCTTGGGACACCGGGGAGCTGTTTTTT	CASSLGAPWDTGELFF
-	-	TRBV7-9	TRBJ1-5	TGTGCCAGCAGCTTAGCTTCCGGGAGTCAGCCCCAGCATTTT	CASSLASGSQPQHF
-	TRBD2	TRBV2	TRBJ2-3	TGTGCCAGCACCTCCGGGACTAGCGGGTACACAGATACGCAGTATTTT	CASTSGTSGYTDTQYF
-	TRBD2	TRBV2	TRBJ2-7	TGTGCCAGCAGTGGAATGGGCGGGGGGCCTCAAGAGCAGTACTTC	CASSGMGGGPQEQYF
-	-	TRBV27	TRBJ1-6	TGTGCCAGCAGTCTACTACAGGTGGGAAATTCACCCCTCCACTTT	CASSLLQVGNSPLHF
-	-	TRBV16	TRBJ1-5	TGTGCCAGCAGCCCCAATACACGGGCCAGGGGTAATCAGCCCCAGCATTTT	CASSPNTRARGNQPQHF
-	TRBD2	TRBV3-1/TRBV3-2	TRBJ2-1	TGTGCCAGCAGCCAAGACATAGCGGGAGGGAGCATACACAATGAGCAGTTCTTC	CASSQDIAGGSIHNEQFF
-	TRBD1	TRBV5-1	TRBJ1-1	TGCGCCAGCAGCCCACGGGACAGGGGGCGAGTGGGAAGCACTGAAGCTTTCTTT	CASSPRDRGRVGSTEAFF
few	-	TRBV15	TRBJ1-4	TGTGCCACCAGCAGAGATGGCGACAGCCACGGTGAAAAACTGTTTTTT	CATSRDGDSHGEKLFF
-	-	TRBV4-3	TRBJ2-5	TGCGCCAGCAGCCAGGGGAGAGAAGCGCGGGGTGGGGAGACCCAGTACTTC	CASSQGREARGGETQYF
-	-	TRBV12-3/TRBV12-4	TRBJ2-7	TGTGCCAGCAGCCAAACGGGTCGCGAGCAGTACTTC	CASSQTGREQYF
few	TRBD2	TRBV15	TRBJ2-2	TGTGCCACCAGGGCAGAGGGCGGGGGTCGGGGCACCGGGGAGCTGTTTTTT	CATRAEGGGRGTGELFF
-	TRBD2	TRBV7-2	TRBJ2-7	TGTGCCAGCAGCTTTGGTAGCGGGGGGCCGTACGAGCAGTACTTC	CASSFGSGGPYEQYF
-	TRBD1	TRBV2	TRBJ2-6	TGTGCCAGCGCTGGGGACAGCAACGTCCTGACTTTC	CASAGDSNVLTF
-	TRBD1	TRBV15	TRBJ2-7	TGTGCCACCAGCAGGGACAGGGGCCCCTACGAGCAGTACTTC	CATSRDRGPYEQYF
few	-	TRBV6-1	TRBJ1-5	TGTGCCAGCAGTGAAAGAACAGTTATAGGCCCCCAGCATTTT	CASSERTVIGPQHF
-	TRBD2	TRBV18	TRBJ2-5	TGTGCCAGCTCACCGGCGAGCGGGGCTGCCTTAGAGACCCAGTACTTC	CASSPASGAALETQYF
-	-	TRBV4-1	TRBJ1-2	TGCGCCAGCAGCACTAATTCCGCGGCCCCCTATGGCTACACCTTC	CASSTNSAAPYGYTF